This T cell receptor (beta chain) was recorded in a study of regulatory T cells in long-lasting Graves disease (dated by TCRdb to the early 2020s). Broadly, across the study: Antithyroid drugs had been taken for less than 3 months by newly diagnosed Graves' disease patients. The study took place in China and was registered as a clinical trial. A total of roughly 35 samples were covered by TCR sequencing, comprising some 13 persistent and about 20 newly diagnosed Graves' disease patients. Persistent Graves' disease patients were compared with newly diagnosed Graves' disease patients by peripheral blood TCR sequencing and RNA sequencing.

The library was prepared using multiplex PCR. The instrument given in TCRdb is Illumina HiSeq 4000. TCR beta libraries were built with iRepertoire HTBI primers and Arm-PCR amplification of CDR3 regions. Before sequencing, the PCR products underwent gel purification. Per the authors' processing: Gene usage analysis of CDR3 amino acid clonotypes relied on the 62 TRBV and 13 to 15 TRBJ segments identified across samples. Filtered high-quality paired reads were merged into contigs using COPE and FqMerger. BLAST was used to align contigs to IMGT TRBV, TRBD and TRBJ reference genes, with CDR3 defined following IMGT. Clonotypes above 0.1% frequency were classified as highly expanded clones. Repertoire diversity was measured by Shannon entropy, and V-J evenness by the Gini coefficient. Public clonotypes were defined as clonotypes shared by more than one individual. The public reads were quality trimmed at Q25 with fastp and then assembled into clones with MiXCR by TCRdb, keeping productive beta chains. Each entry merges the rows of one CDR3 protein and shows their most common DNA and genes. The V and J calls come from TCRdb's annotation, not from the publication. This sample lists hundreds of thousands of distinct CDR3 sequences; about 16% were detected once. The ten largest account for 25% of the sample.

As concerns this clonotype: This receptor's antigen is unknown. The input lacks base qualities; no much larger clone sits a single base away.

CDR1 and CDR2 are drawn from the germline V gene: MDHEN, SYDVKM. The germline V end is reduced by 5 bases and the J end by 6 bases; junction bases left unmatched: 9. From cysteine to phenylalanine, the CDR3 is 16 amino acids long. Left in the record is the CDR3 DNA by itself, 48 bases read in frame from the first base. Sample time point, as interpreted from the label and publication: newly diagnosed GD, antithyroid drugs for less than 3 months. For both TCR sequencing and RNA sequencing, RNA was extracted from PBMCs using TRIzol. The diagnosis of Graves' disease followed American Thyroid Association guidelines. Recruitment of patients was carried out at an endocrinology department in Xi'an, China. Each patient gave about 10 milliliters of peripheral blood, collected in an EDTA anticoagulant tube. Ficoll Paque Plus density gradient separation was used to isolate PBMCs, and no additional T cell sorting was done. An Agilent 2100 Bioanalyzer and agarose gel were used to assess RNA quality, and a NanoDrop 2000 was used to measure RNA concentration.

Results the study describes overall, beyond this receptor: More public clonotypes were shared among persistent patients (under 3,000) than among newly diagnosed patients (under 1,000). The authors noted that the small sample size was a limitation that may lower accuracy. Sequencing and analysis were restricted to the TCR beta chain. TRBV28, TRBJ1-2 and TRBJ2-5 were preferentially used in persistent disease, while TRBV20-1 and TRBJ2-1 were favored in newly diagnosed disease. Because the primary lesion, thyroid tissue, could not be accessed, the study looked at peripheral blood alone. Persistent Graves' disease patients showed lower TCR Shannon entropy and fewer highly expanded clones than newly diagnosed patients, suggesting clonal expansion.

These records were also assigned to another study, of T cells in Graves' hyperthyroidism and ophthalmopathy. That second report states: Stable Graves' hyperthyroidism was defined as no progression to ophthalmopathy during 18 months of follow-up. Hyperthyroidism patients were aged 18 to 65 years and newly diagnosed, with disease duration of less than 2 months. Exclusion was applied to patients with uncontrolled infections, other autoimmune diseases, pregnancy or lactation. Clinical symptoms, serum thyroxine and TRAb, thyroid ultrasound, and orbital computed tomography formed the basis for the diagnoses. For the first round of RT-PCR on the TCR CDR3, the HTBI primer set was used together with the Qiagen OneStep RT-PCR kit. Most expanded thyroid clonotypes (frequency above 0.001) were also found in blood, which suggests that blood repertoires may mirror thyroid immune responses. A model built on a 13 V-J signature distinguished ophthalmopathy from stable hyperthyroidism, reaching roughly 88% sensitivity and about 81% specificity in cross-validation and 80%/75% in testing. During validation, the model predicted progression to ophthalmopathy a median of approximately six months ahead of onset, with almost 71% sensitivity and about 72% specificity. To identify distinguishing TCR V-J signatures, a discovery cohort of around 98 patients was used, comprising 43 with Graves' ophthalmopathy and around 60 with stable Graves' hyperthyroidism. Prospective prediction of ophthalmopathy was tested in an independent validation cohort of under 20 hyperthyroidism patients and some 17 patients who later progressed to ophthalmopathy. For training and testing, the 100 or so patients in the discovery cohort were randomly divided in a 7:3 ratio. In addition, the study compared T-cell repertoires in thyroid tissue and in blood from five or six Graves' hyperthyroidism patients. After blood sampling, hyperthyroidism patients were treated with methimazole at a starting dose of 30 mg daily, and ophthalmopathy patients were treated with high-dose intravenous methylprednisolone. A second multiplex PCR round built the libraries, followed by size selection and purification. Libraries were sequenced paired-end with 100 bp reads on an Illumina HiSeq2000. SOAPnuke was used to process the raw data, removing reads that contained adapters or uncalled bases, had a mean Phred below 15, or lacked an exact match to the constant primer or identifier. COPE v1.2.5 was used to merge the high-quality paired reads, and each unique nucleotide sequence was defined as a clonotype. MiTCR v1.1 was used to align the clonotypes against IMGT TRBV, TRBD and TRBJ reference segments. The analysis included only V-J combinations with a frequency above 0.0001, which together covered 99% to 99.2% of the repertoires. A TCS score was defined as the ratio of F50 (clonal expansion) to E x V (chaos), with BLOSUM62-based TCRdist applied between CDR3 peptides within each V-J. Welch's t-statistics and random forest reduced around 510 V-J features to roughly 13, which were used in a naive Bayes classifier (R e1071). Sample size was not statistically predetermined, and blinding of investigators to group allocation was not performed. The paper describes TCR Vbeta CDR3 sequencing of 130 to 150 peripheral blood samples, made up of around 41 ophthalmopathy patients, some 76 hyperthyroidism patients and 17 progressor patients.

The source of this sequence is a woman aged 35 to 60 with Graves disease. Donor details come from another sample of the same person, matched by shared clones. The V and J genes are TRBV28 and TRBJ2-3, and TRBD2 aligns with 12 junction nucleotides. Here the sequenced sample was peripheral blood mononuclear cells (PBMCs), taken at new diagnosis, from a patient treated with antithyroid drugs. The nucleotide sequence reads as follows: TGTGCCAGCAGTCCGCTTAAAACTAGCGGGAGGGATACGCAGTATTTT. This gives the protein CASSPLKTSGRDTQYF.